This T cell receptor beta chain was observed in a study of blood T cells in healthy people across ages. CDR3 length equals 15 residues. Germline CDR1 is DFQATT and CDR2 is SNEGSKA (reference sequence). V lost 2 bases and J lost 0, with 10 bases in between. Study-wide results and caveats: No one knew whether donors had CMV, which possibly confounded expanded clonotype changes.

For this clonotype: Its target is not known.

Then a second PCR, running roughly 7 to 11 cycles, was carried out with a sample-barcoded 5' primer and a J-beta primer mix. In TCRdb, the 5' RACE reads were re-called with MiXCR into one record per CDR3 protein. The sample has 650,000 to 700,000 distinct CDR3 sequences, roughly 30% seen once. This sequence originates from a woman over 75 in good health. The sample taken for sequencing was blood. The J gene is TRBJ2-2, the V gene TRBV20-1, with D possibly being TRBD2 (5 bases). DNA for the CDR3: TGCAGTGCTAGAAAGCGGACCGCGAACACCGGGGAGCTGTTTTTT. Translating gives CSARKRTANTGELFF.